These 18 T cell receptor beta chains originate from one sample sequenced in a study of T cell changes during pregnancy in multiple sclerosis (dated by TCRdb to between 2017 and 2020). Libraries were built with the immunoSEQ multiplex PCR assay. TCRdb retrieved this table from immuneACCESS and kept in-frame rearrangements only. Not all clones are present; in checked studies, unresolved V genes account for under half, and no reason is known for the remainder. The sample includes almost 40,000 clones, with approximately 90% observed a single time. The ten largest account for under 0.4% of the sample. Sequencing used CD4+ T cells from peripheral blood mononuclear cells, obtained in the third trimester of pregnancy. These receptor sequences come from a female donor in good health, enrolled as a control in a pregnancy study.

The chain links TRBV9 to TRBJ1-2, with TRBD1 matching 12 bases. The trim removed 5 bases at V and 4 bases at J, leaving 3 bases unmatched. The V gene's germline CDR1 is SGDLS and CDR2 YYNGEE. This CDR3 has 14 residues. The CDR3 here is CASRGQGAFYGYTF. The CDR3 DNA is TGTGCCAGCAGGGGACAGGGGGCCTTCTATGGCTACACCTTC.

The chain employs TRBV5-6 and TRBJ2-7, with D unclear. Germline V lookup: CDR1 SGHDT, CDR2 YYEEEE. The CDR3 runs 14 residues. The V end was cut by 6 bases, the J end by 3 bases, with 16 bases between. This chain's CDR3 is CASILSGTDYEQYF. For the CDR3, the DNA is TGTGCCAGCATCCTCAGTGGCACAGACTACGAGCAGTACTTC.

V usage is TRBV11-2 and J usage is TRBJ1-2; D may be TRBD1 (5 bases). CDR3 length: 15 residues. Per germline, CDR1 SGHAT and CDR2 FQNNGV. The V end was cut by 4 bases, the J end by 4 bases, with 16 bases between. The CDR3 protein is CASSSYLQGAYGYTF. CDR3 in DNA: TGTGCCAGCAGCTCCTATCTCCAAGGGGCCTATGGCTACACCTTC.

The chain employs TRBV18 and TRBJ1-1; TRBD1 agrees at 7 bases. Germline V CDR1 and CDR2: KGHSH, LQKENI. The junction had 4 bases not matched to a gene; V was cut back by 3 bases and J by 6 bases. This CDR3 has 13 amino acids. This CDR3 reads CASSPDRVAEAFF. The CDR3 coding sequence is TGTGCCAGCTCACCCGACAGGGTCGCTGAAGCTTTCTTT.

The rearrangement uses TRBV15 and TRBJ1-2, with 9 bases lining up with TRBD1. CDR1 and CDR2 from the germline V gene are LNHNV and YYDKDF (reference sequence). The CDR3 consists of 15 residues. Trimming removed 2 bases from V and 4 bases from J; junction bases left unmatched: 5. CDR3 in DNA: TGTGCCACCAGCAGACGGGACAGGGATAGCTATGGCTACACCTTC. Translation: CATSRRDRDSYGYTF.

The chain joins TRBV27 to TRBJ2-2; TRBD1 aligns across 8 bases. This CDR3 has 16 residues. CDR1 and CDR2 from the germline V gene are MNHEY and SMNVEV (reference sequence). V was clipped by 1 base and J by 0 bases; unmatched bases: 1. The CDR3 DNA reads as TGTGCCAGCAGTTTATGGGACAGGACGAACACCGGGGAGCTGTTTTTT. Translating gives CASSLWDRTNTGELFF.

CDR3 coding DNA: TGCGCCAGCAGCCAAGATAGTTTTTGGACGGGATCGATCTATGGCTACACCTTC. Encoded protein: CASSQDSFWTGSIYGYTF. This chain uses TRBV4-1 with TRBJ1-2; D remains ambiguous. Germline CDR1 is MGHRA and CDR2 is YSYEKL. V dropped 0 bases and J dropped 4 bases, with 21 bases sitting between them. This CDR3 spans 18 amino acids.

This sequence joins TRBV5-1 and TRBJ1-3; maybe TRBD1 (5 bases). This CDR3 is built from 15 residues. V lost 5 bases, J lost 4 bases, and 16 bases lay in between. Germline CDR1 is SGHRS and CDR2 is YFSETQ. DNA of the CDR3: TGCGCCAGCAGACCAGACAGCACCCAGGGAAACACCATATATTTT. Translating it yields CASRPDSTQGNTIYF.

This clone was seen only once. The V call is TRBV6-1, the J call TRBJ2-7; D gene unclear. This CDR3 spans 12 amino acids. V was pared by 9 bases and J by 0 bases, with 9 bases between. The germline V gene has CDR1 MNHNS and CDR2 SASEGT. The chain's CDR3 is CASSASSYEQYF. In DNA form, the CDR3 reads TGTGCCAGTTCTGCTAGCTCCTACGAGCAGTACTTC.

CDR3 nucleotide sequence: TGTGCCAGCAGCCCAGACTTGGGGGGAGGGCCGGGGGAGACCCAGTACTTC. Its protein product is CASSPDLGGGPGETQYF. The chain combines TRBV7-9 with TRBJ2-5; 7 nucleotides agree with TRBD2. The V gene's germline CDR1 is SEHNR and CDR2 FQNEAQ (reference sequence). Trimming took 5 bases from V and 5 from J; bases not matched to a gene: 17. The CDR3 is 17 amino acids.

CDR3: CASSLEVSPGGSPLHF. As DNA, the CDR3 is TGTGCCAGCAGCTTAGAAGTCTCCCCGGGGGGTTCACCCCTCCACTTT. The chain is built from TRBV7-6 and TRBJ1-6; TRBD1 might be the D (5 bases). The ends were cut back, 1 base at V and 9 bases at J, with 16 bases in the middle. This CDR3 is 16 amino acids long. The germline gives CDR1 SGHVS, CDR2 FNYEAQ.

The chain couples TRBV5-1 to TRBJ2-7, with D tentatively TRBD1 (6 bases). Trimming shortened V by 4 bases and J by 7 bases, and 18 bases separated the two germline ends. Germline V gives CDR1 SGHRS, CDR2 YFSETQ. The CDR3 is 14 residues long. CDR3 protein: CASSIHRDTGEQYF. Here the CDR3 DNA reads TGCGCCAGCAGCATTCACAGGGATACGGGGGAGCAGTACTTC.

The chain has TRBV5-5 and TRBJ1-1; 8 bases are a match to TRBD1. Losses at the gene ends were 0 bases for V and 0 bases for J; bases not matched to a gene: 13. This CDR3 has 19 amino acids. Germline V lookup: CDR1 SGHKS, CDR2 YYEKEE (reference sequence). The CDR3 region is CASSLEAGGVYVMNTEAFF. CDR3 bases: TGTGCCAGCAGCTTGGAGGCAGGGGGCGTGTATGTCATGAACACTGAAGCTTTCTTT.

The chain employs TRBV7-6 and TRBJ1-6; 8 bases agree with TRBD1. The J segment lost 9 bases and the V segment lost 5 bases, leaving 9 bases of the junction unmatched. The CDR3 spans 15 residues. Germline CDR1 SGHVS, CDR2 FNYEAQ. The chain's CDR3 is CASSHDTGGTSPLHF. The CDR3 coding sequence is TGTGCCAGCAGCCACGACACAGGGGGAACTTCACCCCTCCACTTT.

V gene TRBV19 combines with J gene TRBJ2-1; tentative D call: TRBD2 (6 bases). Trimming stripped 6 bases from V and 8 bases from J, with 14 bases between. From germline, CDR1 is LNHDA and CDR2 SQIVND (reference sequence). This CDR3 has 13 amino acids. The chain's CDR3 is CASRKTGVDEQFF. In nucleotides, the CDR3 is TGTGCCAGTAGAAAGACGGGAGTGGATGAGCAGTTCTTC.

The genes are TRBV5-1 and TRBJ2-3; 8 bases line up with TRBD2. This CDR3 contains 17 residues. CDR1 and CDR2 (germline): SGHRS, YFSETQ. J gave up 0 bases and V 0 bases, and 6 bases lay outside the gene matches. The CDR3 nucleotides are TGCGCCAGCAGCTTGGTCCTAGCGGGTACGAGCACAGATACGCAGTATTTT. Its protein product is CASSLVLAGTSTDTQYF.

The J gene is TRBJ1-5, the V gene TRBV18; D is uncertain. The germline CDR1 and CDR2 sequences are KGHSH and LQKENI. The CDR3 sequence is 14 residues long. V lost 3 bases to trimming and J lost 2 bases, with 8 bases between them. Here the CDR3 reads CASSPLGGNQPQHF. CDR3 DNA: TGTGCCAGCTCACCCCTAGGAGGCAATCAGCCCCAGCATTTT.

This clone was seen just once. The V and J genes are TRBV18 and TRBJ1-5, with D unresolved. There are 13 residues in the CDR3. V lost 2 bases to trimming and J lost 7 bases, with 9 bases between them. Germline lookup yields CDR1 KGHSH and CDR2 LQKENI. The CDR3 spells CASSPNTAQPQHF. CDR3 sequence (DNA): TGTGCCAGCTCACCAAACACCGCCCAGCCCCAGCATTTT.